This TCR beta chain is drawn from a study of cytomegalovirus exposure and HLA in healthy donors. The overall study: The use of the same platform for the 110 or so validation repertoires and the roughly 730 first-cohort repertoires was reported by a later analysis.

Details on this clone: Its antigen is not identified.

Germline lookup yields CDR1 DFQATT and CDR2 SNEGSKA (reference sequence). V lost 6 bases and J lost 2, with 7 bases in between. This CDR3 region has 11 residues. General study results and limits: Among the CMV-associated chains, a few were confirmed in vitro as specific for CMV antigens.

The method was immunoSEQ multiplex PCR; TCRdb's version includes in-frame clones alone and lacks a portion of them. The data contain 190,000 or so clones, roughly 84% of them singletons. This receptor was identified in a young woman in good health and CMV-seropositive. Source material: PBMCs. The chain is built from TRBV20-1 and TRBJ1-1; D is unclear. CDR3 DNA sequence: TGCAGTGCAACACCCAACACTGAAGCTTTCTTT. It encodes CSATPNTEAFF.